This T cell receptor (beta chain) was observed in a study of T cell responses to AZD1222 COVID-19 vaccine. This clone was seen more than once but under ten times. Its target is not known. Pooling of second doses given at about 4 or about 12 weeks was done. Findings of the study overall: The study identified only 6 or 7 AZD1222 recipients as seropositive at baseline. Spike-wide vaccine-associated CD4 TCRs dominated at 160-218 and 743-854. Samples come after the peak T cell response, not at day 14.

This CDR3 spans 14 amino acids. Between the trimmed V and J ends, which lost 2 bases and 0 bases, there was a span of 7 bases. CDR1 and CDR2 (germline): MNHEY, SMNVEV (reference sequence). Some clones are missing from TCRdb's copy, which holds only in-frame ones; the method was immunoSEQ multiplex PCR. The sample has under 150,000 clones, about 91% seen once. The TCR originated in an adult who received the AZD1222 COVID-19 vaccine. This sample comprised peripheral blood, obtained 28 days after the second AZD1222 dose. This chain connects TRBV27 to TRBJ1-1; D not resolved. In nucleotides, the CDR3 is TGTGCCAGCAGTTTAGCAGCGGTGAACACTGAAGCTTTCTTT. Encoded protein: CASSLAAVNTEAFF.